The subject of this entry is one TCR beta chain. The antigen is not known. Sequence at one end of the junction differs from germline and may be a read error. The sample comes from a study of blood T cells in healthy people across ages. With a J-beta primer mix and a sample-barcoded 5' primer, a second PCR ran roughly 6 to 11 cycles. TCRdb reprocessed the 5' RACE reads with MiXCR, giving one entry per CDR3 protein. The sample lists over 550,000 distinct CDR3 sequences, roughly 30% occurring once. CDR3 size: 15 residues. Study-level results: Long-lived donors carried more naive CD4+ cells and greater diversity than aged donors.

Sequences were obtained from blood. This chain joins TRBV12-3 or TRBV12-4 and TRBJ2-3; 8 bases line up with TRBD1. The clonotype was recovered from an elderly woman in good health. CDR3 bases: TGCGCCAGCAGTCTAAGGACAGGGAGAACAGATGCGCAGTATTTT. Translation gives CASSLRTGRTDAQYF.